This T cell receptor (beta chain) appears in the sequencing data of a study of graft-versus-host responses after intestinal transplantation. The study's findings and limits: The marrow of recipients harbored GvH clones, and ileum or blood showed some of them first.

With respect to this clone: As yet, its antigen is unknown.

Trimming removed 3 bases at V and 0 bases at J, with 11 bases between. Germline-derived CDR1 and CDR2 are MGHRA and YSYEKL. The CDR3 extends over 15 amino acids. Data came from immunoSEQ multiplex PCR; TCRdb stores just in-frame clones and leaves some out. The sample includes nearly 110,000 clones, roughly 87% of them seen just once. The sequence was obtained from a human donor who was the organ donor for an intestinal transplant. The chain recombines TRBV4-1 with TRBJ1-2; D possibly corresponds to TRBD1 (6 bases). The starting material was unstimulated CD4+ T cells sorted from spleen or lymph node cells, obtained before transplant. DNA for the CDR3: TGCGCCAGCAGCCACCCGGGACACTCTAACTATGGCTACACCTTC. As protein: CASSHPGHSNYGYTF.